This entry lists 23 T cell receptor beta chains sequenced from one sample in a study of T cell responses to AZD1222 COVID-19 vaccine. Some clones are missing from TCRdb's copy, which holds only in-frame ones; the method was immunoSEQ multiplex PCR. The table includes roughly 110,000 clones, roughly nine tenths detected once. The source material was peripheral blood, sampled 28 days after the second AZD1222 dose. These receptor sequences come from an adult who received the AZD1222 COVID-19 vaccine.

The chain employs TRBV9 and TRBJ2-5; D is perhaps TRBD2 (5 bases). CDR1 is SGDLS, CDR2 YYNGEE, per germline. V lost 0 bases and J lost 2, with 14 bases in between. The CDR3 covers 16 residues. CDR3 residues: CASSVEGRGIQETQYF. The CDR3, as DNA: TGTGCCAGCAGCGTAGAGGGTCGGGGTATACAAGAGACCCAGTACTTC.

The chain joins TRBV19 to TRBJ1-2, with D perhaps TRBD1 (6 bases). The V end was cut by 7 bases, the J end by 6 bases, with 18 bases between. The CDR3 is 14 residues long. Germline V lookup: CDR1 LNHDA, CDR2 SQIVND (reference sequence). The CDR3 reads CASNPRGGADGYTF. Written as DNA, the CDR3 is TGTGCCAGTAACCCTAGAGGGGGGGCCGATGGCTACACCTTC.

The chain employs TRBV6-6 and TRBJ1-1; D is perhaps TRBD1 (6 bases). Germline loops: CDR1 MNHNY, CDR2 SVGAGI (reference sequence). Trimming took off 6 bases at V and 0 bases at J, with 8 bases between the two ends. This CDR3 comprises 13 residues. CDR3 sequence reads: CASRQGMNTEAFF. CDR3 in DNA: TGTGCCAGCAGACAGGGTATGAACACTGAAGCTTTCTTT.

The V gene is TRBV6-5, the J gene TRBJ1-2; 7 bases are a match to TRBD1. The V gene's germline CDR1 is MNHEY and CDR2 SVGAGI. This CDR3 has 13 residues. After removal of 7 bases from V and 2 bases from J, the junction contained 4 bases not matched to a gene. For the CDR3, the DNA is TGTGCCAGCACCTGGGACAGCAACTATGGCTACACCTTC. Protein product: CASTWDSNYGYTF.

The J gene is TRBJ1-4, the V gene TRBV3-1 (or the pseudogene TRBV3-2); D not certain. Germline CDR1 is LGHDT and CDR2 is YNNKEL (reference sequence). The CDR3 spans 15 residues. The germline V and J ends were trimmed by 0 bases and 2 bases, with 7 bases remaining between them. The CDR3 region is CASSQEGLTNEKLFF. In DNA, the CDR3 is TGTGCCAGCAGCCAAGAGGGCCTGACTAATGAAAAACTGTTTTTT.

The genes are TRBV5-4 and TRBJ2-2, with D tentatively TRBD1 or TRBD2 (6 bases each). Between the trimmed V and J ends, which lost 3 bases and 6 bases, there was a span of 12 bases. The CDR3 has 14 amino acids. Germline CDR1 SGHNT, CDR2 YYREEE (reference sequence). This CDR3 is CASSWGAVAGELFF. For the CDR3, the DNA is TGTGCCAGCAGCTGGGGGGCGGTGGCCGGGGAGCTGTTTTTT.

This CDR3 reads CASTNRYTEAFF. CDR3 nucleotide sequence: TGTGCCAGCACGAACCGCTACACTGAAGCTTTCTTT. This rearrangement joins TRBV6-5 to TRBJ1-1; D remains unclear. CDR1 is MNHEY, CDR2 SVGAGI, per germline. V shed 7 bases and J shed 3 bases, with 9 bases lying between them. This CDR3 is built from 12 residues.

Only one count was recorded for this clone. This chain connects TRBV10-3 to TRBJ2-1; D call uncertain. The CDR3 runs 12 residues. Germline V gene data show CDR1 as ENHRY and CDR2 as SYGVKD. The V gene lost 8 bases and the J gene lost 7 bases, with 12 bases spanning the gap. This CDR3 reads CAISEGQNEQFF. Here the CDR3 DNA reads TGTGCCATCTCGGAAGGCCAGAATGAGCAGTTCTTC.

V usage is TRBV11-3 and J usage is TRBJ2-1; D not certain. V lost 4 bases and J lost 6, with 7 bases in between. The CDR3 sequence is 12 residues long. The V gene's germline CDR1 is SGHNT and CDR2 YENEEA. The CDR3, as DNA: TGTGCCAGCAGCTCGACGGGCAATGAGCAGTTCTTC. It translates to CASSSTGNEQFF.

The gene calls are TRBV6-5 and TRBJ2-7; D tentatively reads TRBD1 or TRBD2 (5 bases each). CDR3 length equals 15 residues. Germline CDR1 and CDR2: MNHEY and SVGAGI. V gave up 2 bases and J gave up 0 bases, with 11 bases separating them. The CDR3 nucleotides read TGTGCCAGCAGTTACAAGACGGGGACCTCCTACGAGCAGTACTTC. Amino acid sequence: CASSYKTGTSYEQYF.

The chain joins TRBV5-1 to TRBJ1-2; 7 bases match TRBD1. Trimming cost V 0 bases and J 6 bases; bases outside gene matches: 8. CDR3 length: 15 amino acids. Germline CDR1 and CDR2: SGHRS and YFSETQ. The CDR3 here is CASSLGGQDLNGYTF. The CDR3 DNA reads TGCGCCAGCAGCTTGGGTGGACAGGACTTAAATGGCTACACCTTC. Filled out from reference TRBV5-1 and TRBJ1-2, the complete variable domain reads KAGVTQTPRYLIKTRGQQVTLSCSPISGHRSVSWYQQTPGQGLQFLFEYFSETQRNKGNFPGRFSGRQFSNSRSEMNVSTLELGDSALYLCASSLGGQDLNGYTFGSGTRLTVV.

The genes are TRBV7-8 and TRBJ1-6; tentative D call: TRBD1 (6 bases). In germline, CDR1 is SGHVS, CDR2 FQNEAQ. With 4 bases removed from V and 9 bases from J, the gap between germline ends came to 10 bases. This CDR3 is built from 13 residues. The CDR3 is CASSSLGGSPLHF. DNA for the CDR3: TGTGCCAGCAGCTCCCTAGGGGGTTCACCCCTCCACTTT.

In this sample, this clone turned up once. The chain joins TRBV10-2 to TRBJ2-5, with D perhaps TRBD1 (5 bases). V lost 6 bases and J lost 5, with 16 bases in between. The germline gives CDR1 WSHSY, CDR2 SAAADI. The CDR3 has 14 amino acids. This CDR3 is CASSVGQPGETQYF. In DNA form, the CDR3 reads TGCGCCAGCAGCGTGGGGCAGCCCGGCGAGACCCAGTACTTC.

CDR3 nucleotide sequence: TGTGCCAGTAGTATGGGATCACGGAACACTGAAGCTTTCTTT. As protein: CASSMGSRNTEAFF. The rearrangement links TRBV19 to TRBJ1-1; D call uncertain. Trimming removed 3 bases from V and 1 base from J, with 9 bases in between. The V gene's germline CDR1 is LNHDA and CDR2 SQIVND (reference sequence). The CDR3 extends over 14 amino acids.

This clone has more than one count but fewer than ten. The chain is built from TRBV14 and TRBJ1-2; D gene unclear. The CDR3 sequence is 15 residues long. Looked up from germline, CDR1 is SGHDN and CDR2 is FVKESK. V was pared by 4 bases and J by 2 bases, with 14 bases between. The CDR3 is CASSLLGGWNYGYTF. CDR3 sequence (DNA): TGTGCCAGCAGCCTCCTGGGAGGGTGGAACTATGGCTACACCTTC.

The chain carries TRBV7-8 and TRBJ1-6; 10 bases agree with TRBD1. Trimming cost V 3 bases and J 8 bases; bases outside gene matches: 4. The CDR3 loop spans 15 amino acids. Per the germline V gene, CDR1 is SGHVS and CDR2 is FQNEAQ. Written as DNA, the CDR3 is TGTGCCAGCAGCTTTGGGACAGGGGCGGATTCACCCCTCCACTTT. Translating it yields CASSFGTGADSPLHF.

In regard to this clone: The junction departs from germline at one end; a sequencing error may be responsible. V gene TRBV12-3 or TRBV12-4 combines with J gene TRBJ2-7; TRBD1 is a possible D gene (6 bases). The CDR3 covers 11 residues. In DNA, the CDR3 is TGTGCCAGCAGGCAACAGGGCGTAAGGGTCTTC. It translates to CASRQQGVRVF.

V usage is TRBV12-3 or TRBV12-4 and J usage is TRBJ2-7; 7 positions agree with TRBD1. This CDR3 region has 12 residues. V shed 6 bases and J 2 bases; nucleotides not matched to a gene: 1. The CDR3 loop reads CASRGTAYEQYF. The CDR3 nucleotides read TGTGCCAGCAGGGGGACAGCCTACGAGCAGTACTTC.

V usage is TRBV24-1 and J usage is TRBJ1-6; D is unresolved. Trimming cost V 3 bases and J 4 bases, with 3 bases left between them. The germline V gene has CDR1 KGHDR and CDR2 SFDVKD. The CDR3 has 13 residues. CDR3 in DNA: TGTGCCACCAGTGATGGATATAATTCACCCCTCCACTTT. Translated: CATSDGYNSPLHF.

The CDR3 region is CASSQDRQGPTNNEKLFF. The CDR3 DNA reads TGTGCCAGCAGCCAAGATCGACAGGGGCCAACCAACAATGAAAAACTGTTTTTT. V and J are TRBV4-2 and TRBJ1-4; 8 nucleotides line up with TRBD1. CDR3 length: 18 residues. Germline lookup yields CDR1 LGHNA and CDR2 YNFKEQ. Trimming took 0 bases from V and 5 from J; bases not matched to a gene: 11.

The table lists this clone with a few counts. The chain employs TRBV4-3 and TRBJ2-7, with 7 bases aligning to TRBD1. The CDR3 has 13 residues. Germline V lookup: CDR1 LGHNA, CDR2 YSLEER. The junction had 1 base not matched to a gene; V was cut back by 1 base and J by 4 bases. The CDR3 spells CASSQGTGYEQYF. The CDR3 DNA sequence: TGCGCCAGCAGCCAAGGGACAGGTTACGAGCAGTACTTC.

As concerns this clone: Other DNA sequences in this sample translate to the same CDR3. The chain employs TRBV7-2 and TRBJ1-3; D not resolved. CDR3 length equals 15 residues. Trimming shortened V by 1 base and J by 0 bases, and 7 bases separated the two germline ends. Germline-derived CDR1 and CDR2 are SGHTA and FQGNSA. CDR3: CASSLGGSSGNTIYF. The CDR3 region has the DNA TGTGCCAGCAGCTTAGGCGGGAGCTCTGGAAACACCATATATTTT.

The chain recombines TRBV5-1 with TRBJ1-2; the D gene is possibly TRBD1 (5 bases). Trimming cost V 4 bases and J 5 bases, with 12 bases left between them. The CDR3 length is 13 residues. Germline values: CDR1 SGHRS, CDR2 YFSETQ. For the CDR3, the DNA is TGCGCCAGCAGCCCCGGGGCCTCTTATGGCTACACCTTC. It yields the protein CASSPGASYGYTF.